This is a list of T cell receptor beta chains from one sample in a study of T cells in Graves' hyperthyroidism and ophthalmopathy. One entry per CDR3 protein, called by TCRdb with MiXCR from the multiplex PCR reads. The data contain 350,000 to 450,000 distinct CDR3 sequences, around 15% of them seen just once; the ten biggest clones take up 25% to 30%. The sequencing sample was made of blood. The receptors stem from a man aged 45 to 65 with Graves' ophthalmopathy. Both conserved end residues are part of each CDR3. The D gene is left open where the match is weak. Expanded clones are given a class, and other clones once, few, many or no size at all.

>NA|NA|TRBV2|TRBJ2-4
CASSQLGRGVDIQYF
TGTGCCAGCAGCCAACTGGGCAGGGGAGTGGACATTCAGTACTTC
>NA|many|TRBV3-1|TRBJ1-1
CASSSSGGLNTEAFF
TGTGCCAGCAGTTCTTCCGGGGGGCTGAACACTGAAGCTTTCTTT
>TRBD1|few|TRBV3-1|TRBJ2-2
CASTWDSSRNTGELFF
TGTGCCAGCACCTGGGACAGTAGCCGAAACACCGGGGAGCTGTTTTTT
>NA|many|TRBV12-3/TRBV12-4|TRBJ2-7
CASSETLGTLQYF
TGTGCCAGCAGTGAAACCCTCGGGACTTTGCAGTACTTC
>NA|few|TRBV7-9|TRBJ2-2
CASSFGGGGELFF
TGTGCCAGCAGCTTCGGCGGAGGCGGGGAGCTGTTTTTT
>NA|many|TRBV30|TRBJ2-3
CAWRTVLDTQYF
TGTGCCTGGAGGACTGTCCTAGATACGCAGTATTTT
>NA|NA|TRBV19|TRBJ2-1
CASSTPGAQEHNEQLF
TGTGCCAGTAGTACTCCGGGGGCTCAGGAGCACAATGAGCAGCTCTTC
>TRBD1|many|TRBV3-1|TRBJ2-7
CASSQGQGGTYEQYF
TGTGCCAGCAGCCAAGGACAGGGGGGCACCTACGAGCAGTACTTC
>TRBD1|NA|TRBV5-1|TRBJ2-5
CASSLGTGAETQYF
TGCGCCAGCAGCTTGGGGACAGGGGCCGAGACCCAGTACTTC
>TRBD1|NA|TRBV20-1|TRBJ1-1
CSAEGQATEAFF
TGCAGTGCGGAGGGACAGGCCACTGAAGCTTTCTTT
>TRBD2|NA|TRBV10-3|TRBJ2-5
CAISDRLAARQETQYF
TGTGCCATCAGTGATAGACTAGCGGCTCGCCAAGAGACCCAGTACTTC
>TRBD1|many|TRBV9|TRBJ1-1
CASSEQGWGSNTEAFF
TGTGCCAGCAGCGAACAGGGGTGGGGCTCGAACACTGAAGCTTTCTTT
>NA|many|TRBV12-3/TRBV12-4|TRBJ1-5
CASSLSGSRQPQHF
TGTGCCAGCAGTTTGAGTGGGAGCCGGCAGCCCCAGCATTTT
>NA|many|TRBV20-1|TRBJ2-7
CSARAGTPGAYEQYF
TGCAGTGCTAGAGCCGGGACTCCCGGGGCTTACGAGCAGTACTTC
>NA|many|TRBV2|TRBJ2-2
CASSESSATGELFF
TGTGCCAGCAGTGAAAGTTCAGCCACCGGGGAGCTGTTTTTT
>TRBD1|NA|TRBV6-1|TRBJ1-6
CASSRDRDRQSSYNSPLHF
TGTGCCAGCAGCCGAGACCGGGACAGGCAGAGCTCCTATAATTCACCCCTCCACTTT
>NA|NA|TRBV6-2/TRBV6-3|TRBJ1-1
CASSQGGGHTEAFF
TGTGCCAGCAGTCAAGGAGGGGGTCACACTGAAGCTTTCTTT
>TRBD2|NA|TRBV14|TRBJ2-2
CASSQDSRLAGVPGELVF
TGTGCCAGCAGCCAAGATTCACGGCTAGCGGGAGTTCCCGGGGAGCTGGTTTTT
>NA|few|TRBV5-1|TRBJ1-2
CASSNPPTGNYGYTF
TGCGCCAGCAGCAACCCCCCTACGGGTAACTATGGCTACACCTTC
>TRBD2|many|TRBV20-1|TRBJ2-5
CSARDTHSGKQETQYF
TGCAGTGCTAGAGATACTCATAGCGGGAAGCAAGAGACCCAGTACTTC
>NA|few|TRBV20-1|TRBJ2-1
CSASRASYNEQFF
TGCAGTGCTTCCCGGGCCTCCTACAATGAGCAGTTCTTC
>TRBD1|few|TRBV5-1|TRBJ2-7
CASTETGGPYEQYF
TGCGCCAGCACGGAAACAGGGGGTCCCTACGAGCAGTACTTC
>NA|few|TRBV5-1|TRBJ2-7
CASYAKRQVPYEQYF
TGCGCCAGCTACGCGAAGAGACAGGTTCCCTACGAGCAGTACTTC
>TRBD2|many|TRBV7-6|TRBJ2-3
CASSSRGTSGNTDTQYF
TGTGCCAGCAGCTCTAGGGGGACTAGCGGGAACACAGATACGCAGTATTTT
>NA|few|TRBV19|TRBJ1-5
CASSILREGGNQPQHF
TGTGCCAGTAGTATACTAAGGGAAGGGGGCAATCAGCCCCAGCATTTT
>TRBD1|few|TRBV19|TRBJ2-7
CASSGGTLTRGRHEQYF
TGTGCCAGTAGTGGAGGGACTCTTACCAGGGGGCGCCACGAGCAGTACTTC